This T cell receptor beta chain was identified during a study (dated by TCRdb to the early 2010s). This clonotype is classified as medium-sized (0.01 to 0.1%). It lacks a known antigen. No base qualities exist here, and no much larger clone lies one base off it. TCRdb names Illumina Genome Analyzer IIx as the instrument used. The public reads were run again by TCRdb, first through fastp at Q25 and then through MiXCR, and only productive beta chains were kept. When rows share a CDR3 protein, they turn into one entry using the most common DNA and genes. The sample table lists more than 5,500 distinct CDR3 sequences, roughly 32% of them with a count of one. The top ten constitute approximately 23% of the sample. V is reduced by 2 bases and J by 3 bases, leaving a spacing of 10 bases between them. The germline V gene (reference sequence) specifies GTSNPN as CDR1 and SVGIG as CDR2. CDR3 length: 13 amino acids, cysteine to phenylalanine. Kept here is only the CDR3 DNA, which spans 39 bases and is read in frame from base 1.

Source material: blood. This TCR derives from a human donor. This sequence uses TRBV30 and TRBJ1-1; the D gene identity is not certain. The nucleotide sequence is TGTGCCTGGAGTTCGGGCAGTGACACTGAAGCTTTCTTT. Its product reads: CAWSSGSDTEAFF.